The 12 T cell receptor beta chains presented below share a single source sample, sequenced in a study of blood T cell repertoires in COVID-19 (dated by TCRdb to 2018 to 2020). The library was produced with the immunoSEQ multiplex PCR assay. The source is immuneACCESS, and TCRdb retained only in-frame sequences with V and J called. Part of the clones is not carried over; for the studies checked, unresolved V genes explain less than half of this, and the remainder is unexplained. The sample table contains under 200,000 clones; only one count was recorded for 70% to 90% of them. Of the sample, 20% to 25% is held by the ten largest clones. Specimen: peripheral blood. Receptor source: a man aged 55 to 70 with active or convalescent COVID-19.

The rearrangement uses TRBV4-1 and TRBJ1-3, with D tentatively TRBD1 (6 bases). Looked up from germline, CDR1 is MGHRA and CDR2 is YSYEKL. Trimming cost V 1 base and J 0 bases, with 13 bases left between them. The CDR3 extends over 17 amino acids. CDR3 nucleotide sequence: TGCGCCAGCAGCCAAGTCGGGGGGCGATACTCTGGAAACACCATATATTTT. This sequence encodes CASSQVGGRYSGNTIYF.

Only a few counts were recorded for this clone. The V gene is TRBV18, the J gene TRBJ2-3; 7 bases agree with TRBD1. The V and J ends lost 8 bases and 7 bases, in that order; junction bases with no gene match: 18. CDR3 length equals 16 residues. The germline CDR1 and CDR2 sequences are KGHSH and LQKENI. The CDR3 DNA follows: TGTGCCAGCACGACAACCTCGGGACAGTATCACAATACGCAGTATTTT. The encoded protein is CASTTTSGQYHNTQYF.

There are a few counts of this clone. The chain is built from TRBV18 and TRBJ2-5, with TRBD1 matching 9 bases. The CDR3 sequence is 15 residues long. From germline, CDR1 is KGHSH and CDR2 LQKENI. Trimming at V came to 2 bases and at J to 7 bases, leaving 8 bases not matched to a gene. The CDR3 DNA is TGTGCCAGCTCACCAGGGACAGGGTCGTATGGGACCCAGTACTTC. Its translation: CASSPGTGSYGTQYF.

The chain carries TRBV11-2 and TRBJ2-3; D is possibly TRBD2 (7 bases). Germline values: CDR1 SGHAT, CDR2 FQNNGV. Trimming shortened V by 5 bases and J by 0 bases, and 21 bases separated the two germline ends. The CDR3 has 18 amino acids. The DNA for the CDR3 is TGTGCCAGCAGCCTTGGGAGGGGCAGGGGAACTAGCACAGATACGCAGTATTTT. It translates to CASSLGRGRGTSTDTQYF.

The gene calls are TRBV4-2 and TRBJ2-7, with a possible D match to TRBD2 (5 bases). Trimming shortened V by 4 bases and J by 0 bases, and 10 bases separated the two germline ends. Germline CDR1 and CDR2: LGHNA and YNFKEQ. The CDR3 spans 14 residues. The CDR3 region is CASSRGLSSYEQYF. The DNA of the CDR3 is TGTGCCAGCAGCCGCGGGCTTAGCTCCTACGAGCAGTACTTC.

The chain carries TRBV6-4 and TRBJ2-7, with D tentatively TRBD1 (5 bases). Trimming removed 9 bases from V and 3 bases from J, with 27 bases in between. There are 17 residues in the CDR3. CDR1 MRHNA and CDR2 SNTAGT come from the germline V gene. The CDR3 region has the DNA TGTGCCAGATTCTCCCGGTGTCGAGGACACAACCGCTACGAGCAGTACTTC. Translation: CARFSRCRGHNRYEQYF.

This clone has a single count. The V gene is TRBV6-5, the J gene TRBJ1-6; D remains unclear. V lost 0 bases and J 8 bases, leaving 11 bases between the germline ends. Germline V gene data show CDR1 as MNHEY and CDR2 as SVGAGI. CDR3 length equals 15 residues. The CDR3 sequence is CASSYSPQSDSPLHF. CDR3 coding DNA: TGTGCCAGCAGTTACTCCCCCCAAAGCGATTCACCCCTCCACTTT.

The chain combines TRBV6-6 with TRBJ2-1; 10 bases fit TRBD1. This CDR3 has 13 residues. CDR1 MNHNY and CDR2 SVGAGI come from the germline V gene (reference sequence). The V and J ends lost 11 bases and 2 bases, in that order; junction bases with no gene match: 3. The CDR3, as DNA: TGTGCCGCCGGGACAGGGGCCTACAATGAGCAGTTCTTC. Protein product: CAAGTGAYNEQFF.

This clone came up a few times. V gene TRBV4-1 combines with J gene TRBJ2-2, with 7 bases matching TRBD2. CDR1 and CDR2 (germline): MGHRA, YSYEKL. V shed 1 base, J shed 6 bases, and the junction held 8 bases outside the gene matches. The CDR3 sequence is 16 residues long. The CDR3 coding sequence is TGCGCCAGCAGCCAAGCGGGAGCGGGGTATTCCGGGGAGCTGTTTTTT. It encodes CASSQAGAGYSGELFF.

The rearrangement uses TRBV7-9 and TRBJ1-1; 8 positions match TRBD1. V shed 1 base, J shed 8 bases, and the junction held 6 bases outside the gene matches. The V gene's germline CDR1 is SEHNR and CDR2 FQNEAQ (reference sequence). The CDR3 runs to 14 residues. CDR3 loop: CASSLGAGGAEAFF. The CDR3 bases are TGTGCCAGCAGCTTAGGGGCAGGGGGCGCGGAAGCTTTCTTT.

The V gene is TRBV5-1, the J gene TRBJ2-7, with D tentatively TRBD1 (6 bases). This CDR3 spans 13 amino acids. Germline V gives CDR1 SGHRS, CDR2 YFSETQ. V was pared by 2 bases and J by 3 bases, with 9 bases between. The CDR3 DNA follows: TGCGCCAGCAGCTTTTCAGGGGTCTACGAGCAGTACTTC. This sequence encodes CASSFSGVYEQYF.

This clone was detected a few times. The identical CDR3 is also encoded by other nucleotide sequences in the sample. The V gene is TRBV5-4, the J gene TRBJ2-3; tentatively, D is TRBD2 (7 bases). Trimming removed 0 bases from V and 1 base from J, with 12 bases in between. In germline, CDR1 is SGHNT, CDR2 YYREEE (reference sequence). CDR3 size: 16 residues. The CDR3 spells CASSLARGGRTDTQYF. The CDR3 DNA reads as TGTGCCAGCAGCTTGGCTCGCGGGGGCCGCACAGATACGCAGTATTTT.